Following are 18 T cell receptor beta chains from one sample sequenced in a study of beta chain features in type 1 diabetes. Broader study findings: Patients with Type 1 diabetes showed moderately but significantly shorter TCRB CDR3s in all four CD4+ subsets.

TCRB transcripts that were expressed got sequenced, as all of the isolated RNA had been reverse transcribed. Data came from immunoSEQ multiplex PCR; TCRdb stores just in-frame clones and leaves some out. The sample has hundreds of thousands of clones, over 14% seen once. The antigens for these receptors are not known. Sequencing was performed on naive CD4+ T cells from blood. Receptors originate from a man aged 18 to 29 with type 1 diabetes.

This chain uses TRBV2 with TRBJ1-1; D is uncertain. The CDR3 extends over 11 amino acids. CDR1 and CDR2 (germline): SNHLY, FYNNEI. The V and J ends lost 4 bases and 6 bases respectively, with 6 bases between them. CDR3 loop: CASSVRAEAFF. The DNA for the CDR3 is TGTGCCAGCAGTGTTAGAGCTGAAGCTTTCTTT.

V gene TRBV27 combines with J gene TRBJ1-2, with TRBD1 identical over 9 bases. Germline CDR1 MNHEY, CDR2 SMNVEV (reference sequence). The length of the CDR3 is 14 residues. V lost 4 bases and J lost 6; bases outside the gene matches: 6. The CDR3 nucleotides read TGTGCCAGCAGTTCAGGACAGGGGAGGGATGGCTACACCTTC. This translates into CASSSGQGRDGYTF.

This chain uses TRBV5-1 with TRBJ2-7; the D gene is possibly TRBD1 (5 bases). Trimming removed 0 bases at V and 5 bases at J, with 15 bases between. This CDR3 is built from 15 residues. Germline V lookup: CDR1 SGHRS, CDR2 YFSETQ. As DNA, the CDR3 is TGCGCCAGCAGCTTGGCCGTCAGGGTGACCGACGAGCAGTACTTC. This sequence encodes CASSLAVRVTDEQYF.

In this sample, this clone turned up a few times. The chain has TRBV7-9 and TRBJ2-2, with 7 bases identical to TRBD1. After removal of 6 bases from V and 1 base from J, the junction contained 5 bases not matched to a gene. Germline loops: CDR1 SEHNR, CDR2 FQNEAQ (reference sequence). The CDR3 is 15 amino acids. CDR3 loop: CASSRRQGNTGELFF. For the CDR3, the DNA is TGTGCCAGCAGTCGCCGACAGGGGAACACCGGGGAGCTGTTTTTT.

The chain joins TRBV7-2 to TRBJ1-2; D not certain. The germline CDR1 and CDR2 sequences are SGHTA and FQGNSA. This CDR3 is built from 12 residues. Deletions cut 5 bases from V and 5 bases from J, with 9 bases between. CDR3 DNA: TGTGCCAGCAGCCCAGACACATATGGCTACACCTTC. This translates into CASSPDTYGYTF. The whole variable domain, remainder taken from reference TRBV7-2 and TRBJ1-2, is GAGVSQSPSNKVTEKGKDVELRCDPISGHTALYWYRQSLGQGLEFLIYFQGNSAPDKSGLPSDRFSAERTGGSVSTLTIQRTQQEDSAVYLCASSPDTYGYTFGSGTRLTVV.

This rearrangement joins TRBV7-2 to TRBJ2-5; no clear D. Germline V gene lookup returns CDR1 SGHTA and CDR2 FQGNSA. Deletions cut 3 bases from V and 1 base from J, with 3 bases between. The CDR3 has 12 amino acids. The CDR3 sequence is CASSFGQETQYF. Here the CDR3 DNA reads TGTGCCAGCAGCTTCGGCCAAGAGACCCAGTACTTC.

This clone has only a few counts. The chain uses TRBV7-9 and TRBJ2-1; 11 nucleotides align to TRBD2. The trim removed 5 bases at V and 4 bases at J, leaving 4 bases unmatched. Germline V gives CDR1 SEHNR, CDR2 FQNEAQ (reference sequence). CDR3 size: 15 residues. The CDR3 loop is CASSPGLAVYNEQFF. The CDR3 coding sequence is TGTGCCAGCAGCCCGGGACTAGCGGTATACAATGAGCAGTTCTTC.

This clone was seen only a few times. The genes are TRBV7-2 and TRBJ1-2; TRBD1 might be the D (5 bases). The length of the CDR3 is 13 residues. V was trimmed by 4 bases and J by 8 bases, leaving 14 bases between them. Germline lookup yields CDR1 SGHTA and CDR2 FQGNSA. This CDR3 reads CASSYTGSGGYTF. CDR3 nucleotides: TGTGCCAGCAGCTACACAGGCTCAGGGGGCTACACCTTC. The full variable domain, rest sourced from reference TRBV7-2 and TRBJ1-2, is GAGVSQSPSNKVTEKGKDVELRCDPISGHTALYWYRQSLGQGLEFLIYFQGNSAPDKSGLPSDRFSAERTGGSVSTLTIQRTQQEDSAVYLCASSYTGSGGYTFGSGTRLTVV.

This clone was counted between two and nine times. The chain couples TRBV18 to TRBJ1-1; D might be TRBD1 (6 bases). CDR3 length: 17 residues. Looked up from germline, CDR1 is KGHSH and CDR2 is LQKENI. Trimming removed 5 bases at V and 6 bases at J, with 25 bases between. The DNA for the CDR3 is TGTGCCAGCTCAGAATACAGGGACCTAAGGAGTGATGCTGAAGCTTTCTTT. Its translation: CASSEYRDLRSDAEAFF.

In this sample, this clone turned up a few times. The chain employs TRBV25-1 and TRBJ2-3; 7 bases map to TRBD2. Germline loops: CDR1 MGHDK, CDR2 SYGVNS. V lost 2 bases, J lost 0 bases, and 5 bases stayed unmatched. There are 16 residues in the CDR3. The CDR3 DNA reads TGTGCCAGCAGTGAAGGGAGCGGGGCTAGCACAGATACGCAGTATTTT. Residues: CASSEGSGASTDTQYF. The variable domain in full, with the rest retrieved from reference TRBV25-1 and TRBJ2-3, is EADIYQTPRYLVIGTGKKITLECSQTMGHDKMYWYQQDPGMELHLIHYSYGVNSTEKGDLSSESTVSRIRTEHFPLTLESARPSHTSQYLCASSEGSGASTDTQYFGPGTRLTVL.

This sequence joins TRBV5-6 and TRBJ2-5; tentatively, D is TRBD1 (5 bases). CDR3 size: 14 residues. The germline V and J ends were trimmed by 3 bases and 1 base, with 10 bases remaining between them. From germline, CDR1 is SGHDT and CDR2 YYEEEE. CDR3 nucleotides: TGTGCCAGCAGCTCACCTGGGGCCCAAGAGACCCAGTACTTC. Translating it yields CASSSPGAQETQYF.

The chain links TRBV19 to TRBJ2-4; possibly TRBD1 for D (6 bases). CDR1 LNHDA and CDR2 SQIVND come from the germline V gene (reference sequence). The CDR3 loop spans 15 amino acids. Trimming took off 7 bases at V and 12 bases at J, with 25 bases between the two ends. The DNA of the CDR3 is TGTGCCAGTATAGCCCCTTGGGGCCAGGGGCTGGCTCAGTACTTC. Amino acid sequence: CASIAPWGQGLAQYF.

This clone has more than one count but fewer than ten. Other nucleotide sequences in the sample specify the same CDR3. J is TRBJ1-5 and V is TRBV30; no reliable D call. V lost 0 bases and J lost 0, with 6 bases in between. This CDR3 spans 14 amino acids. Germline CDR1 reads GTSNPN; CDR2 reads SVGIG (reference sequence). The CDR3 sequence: CAWSVVSSNQPQHF. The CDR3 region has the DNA TGTGCCTGGAGTGTAGTCAGTAGCAATCAGCCCCAGCATTTT.

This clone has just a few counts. CDR3 amino acids: CATSNFVFGNSYNEQFF. In DNA, the CDR3 is TGTGCCACCAGCAACTTCGTATTCGGGAACTCCTACAATGAGCAGTTCTTC. V usage is TRBV15 and J usage is TRBJ2-1; a weak D match, TRBD2 (5 bases). The CDR3 runs 17 residues. Between the trimmed V and J ends, which lost 4 bases and 0 bases, there was a span of 16 bases. In germline, CDR1 is LNHNV, CDR2 YYDKDF (reference sequence).

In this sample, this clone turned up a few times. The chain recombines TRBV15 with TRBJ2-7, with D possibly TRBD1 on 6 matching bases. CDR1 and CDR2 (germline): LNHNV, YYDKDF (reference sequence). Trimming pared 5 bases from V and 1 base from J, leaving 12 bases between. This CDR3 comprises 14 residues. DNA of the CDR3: TGTGCCACCAGCCGGCAGGGGATATCCTACGAGCAGTACTTC. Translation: CATSRQGISYEQYF. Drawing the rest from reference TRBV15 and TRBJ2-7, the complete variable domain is DAMVIQNPRYQVTQFGKPVTLSCSQTLNHNVMYWYQQKSSQAPKLLFHYYDKDFNNEADTPDNFQSRRPNTSFCFLDIRSPGLGDTAMYLCATSRQGISYEQYFGPGTRLTVT.

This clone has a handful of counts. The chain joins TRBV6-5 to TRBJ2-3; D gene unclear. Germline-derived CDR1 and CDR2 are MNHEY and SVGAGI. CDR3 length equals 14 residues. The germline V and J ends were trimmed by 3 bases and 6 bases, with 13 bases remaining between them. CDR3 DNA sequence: TGTGCCAGCAGTTATCAGTCGGCGCGGGATACGCAGTATTTT. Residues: CASSYQSARDTQYF.

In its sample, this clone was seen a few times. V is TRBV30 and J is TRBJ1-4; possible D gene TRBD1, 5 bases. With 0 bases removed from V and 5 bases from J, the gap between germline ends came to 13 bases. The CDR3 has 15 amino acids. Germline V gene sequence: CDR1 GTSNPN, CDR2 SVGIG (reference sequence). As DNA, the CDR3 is TGTGCCTGGAGTGTACTGGCAGGGTTAAATGAAAAACTGTTTTTT. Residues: CAWSVLAGLNEKLFF.

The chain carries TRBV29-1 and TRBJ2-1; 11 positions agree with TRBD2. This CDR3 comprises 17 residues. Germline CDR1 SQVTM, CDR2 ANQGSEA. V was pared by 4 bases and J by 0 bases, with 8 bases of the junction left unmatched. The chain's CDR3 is CSVVVWLAGGSYNEQFF. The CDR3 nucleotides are TGCAGCGTTGTTGTATGGCTAGCGGGAGGCTCCTACAATGAGCAGTTCTTC.